This is a list of T cell receptor beta chains from one sample in a study of T cells in Graves' hyperthyroidism and ophthalmopathy. Each CDR3 protein gets one entry after TCRdb re-called the multiplex PCR reads with MiXCR. The data hold some 180,000 distinct CDR3 sequences, with about a sixth observed a single time. The sample taken for sequencing was blood. The receptors were sampled from a woman in her forties or fifties with Graves' hyperthyroidism. Both conserved end residues are part of each CDR3.

len	v_gene	j_gene	CDR3aa
12	TRBV28	TRBJ2-3	CASSTPRDTQYF
14	TRBV20-1	TRBJ2-7	CSAPYSGRSYEQYF
16	TRBV24-1	TRBJ2-1	CATSDTSGRLYNEQFF
15	TRBV10-3	TRBJ1-5	CAIRAGLNPNQPQHF
14	TRBV6-2/TRBV6-3	TRBJ2-7	CASSFSGDTYEQYF
16	TRBV7-2	TRBJ2-5	CASSLIGTSGQETQYF
12	TRBV29-1	TRBJ1-1	CSVASGSTEAFF
17	TRBV9	TRBJ2-1	CASSVRAGTGPYNEQFF
14	TRBV5-1	TRBJ1-5	CASSEDGANQPQHF
11	TRBV18	TRBJ2-1	CASSVGEEQFF
15	TRBV14	TRBJ1-2	CASSKGQGDNYGYTF
17	TRBV5-1	TRBJ2-2	CASSPDGGRMNTGELFF
14	TRBV6-2/TRBV6-3	TRBJ2-1	CPLSENREWNEQFF